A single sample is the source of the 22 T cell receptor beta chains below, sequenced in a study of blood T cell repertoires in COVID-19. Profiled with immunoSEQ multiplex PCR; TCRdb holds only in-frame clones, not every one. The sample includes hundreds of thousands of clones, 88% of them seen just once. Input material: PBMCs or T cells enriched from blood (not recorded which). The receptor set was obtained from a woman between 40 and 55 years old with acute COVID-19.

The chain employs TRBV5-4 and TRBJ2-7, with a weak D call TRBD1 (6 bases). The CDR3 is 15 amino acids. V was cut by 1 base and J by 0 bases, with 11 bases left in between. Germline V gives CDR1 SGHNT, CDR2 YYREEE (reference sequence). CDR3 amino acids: CASSLPGELSYEQYF. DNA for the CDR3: TGTGCCAGCAGCTTGCCAGGGGAACTCTCCTACGAGCAGTACTTC. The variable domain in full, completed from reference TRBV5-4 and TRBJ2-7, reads ETGVTQSPTHLIKTRGQQVTLRCSSQSGHNTVSWYQQALGQGPQFIFQYYREEENGRGNFPPRFSGLQFPNYSSELNVNALELDDSALYLCASSLPGELSYEQYFGPGTRLTVT.

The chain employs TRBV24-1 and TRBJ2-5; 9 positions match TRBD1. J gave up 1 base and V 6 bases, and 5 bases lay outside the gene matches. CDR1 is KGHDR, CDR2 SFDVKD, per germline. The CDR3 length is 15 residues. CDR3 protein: CATSRWTGAQETQYF. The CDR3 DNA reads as TGTGCCACCAGTAGGTGGACAGGGGCCCAAGAGACCCAGTACTTC.

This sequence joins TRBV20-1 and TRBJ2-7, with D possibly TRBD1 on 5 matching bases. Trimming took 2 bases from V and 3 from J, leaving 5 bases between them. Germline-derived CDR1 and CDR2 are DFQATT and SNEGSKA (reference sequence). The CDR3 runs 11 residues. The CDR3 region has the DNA TGCAGTGCTAGAAGGGGCTACGAGCAGTACTTC. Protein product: CSARRGYEQYF.

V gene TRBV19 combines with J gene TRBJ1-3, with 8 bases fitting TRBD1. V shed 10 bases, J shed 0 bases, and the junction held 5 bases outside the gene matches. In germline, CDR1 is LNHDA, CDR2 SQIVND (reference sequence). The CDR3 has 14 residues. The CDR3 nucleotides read TGTGCCACCAGACAGGGGTACTCTGGAAACACCATATATTTT. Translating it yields CATRQGYSGNTIYF.

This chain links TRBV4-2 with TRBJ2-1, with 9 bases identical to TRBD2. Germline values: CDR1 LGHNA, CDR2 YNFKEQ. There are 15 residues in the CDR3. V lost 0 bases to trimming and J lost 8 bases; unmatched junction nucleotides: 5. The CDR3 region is CASSQDGGRADEQFF. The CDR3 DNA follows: TGTGCCAGCAGCCAAGATGGCGGGAGGGCCGATGAGCAGTTCTTC.

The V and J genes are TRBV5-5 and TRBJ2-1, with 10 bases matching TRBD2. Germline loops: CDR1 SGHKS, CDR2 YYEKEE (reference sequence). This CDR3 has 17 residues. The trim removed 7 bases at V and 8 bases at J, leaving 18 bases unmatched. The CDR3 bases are TGTGCCAGCTTCCGAGAGGCTAGCGGGAGCGTTTGGTATGAGCAGTTCTTC. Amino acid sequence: CASFREASGSVWYEQFF. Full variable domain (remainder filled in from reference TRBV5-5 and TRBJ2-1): DAGVTQSPTHLIKTRGQQVTLRCSPISGHKSVSWYQQVLGQGPQFIFQYYEKEERGRGNFPDRFSARQFPNYSSELNVNALLLGDSALYLCASFREASGSVWYEQFFGPGTRLTVL.

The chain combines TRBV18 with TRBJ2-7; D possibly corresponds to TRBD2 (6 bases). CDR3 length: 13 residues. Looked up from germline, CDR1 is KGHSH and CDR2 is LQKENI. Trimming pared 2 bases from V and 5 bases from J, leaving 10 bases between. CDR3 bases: TGTGCCAGCTCACCAAACTCGGGGGACGAGCAGTACGTC. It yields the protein CASSPNSGDEQYV.

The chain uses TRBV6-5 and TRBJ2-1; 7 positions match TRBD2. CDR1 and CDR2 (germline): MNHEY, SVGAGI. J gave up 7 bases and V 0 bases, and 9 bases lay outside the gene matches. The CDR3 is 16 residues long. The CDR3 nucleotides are TGTGCCAGCAGTTACTCGAAGGGAGGGCCATTGAATGAGCAGTTCTTC. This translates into CASSYSKGGPLNEQFF.

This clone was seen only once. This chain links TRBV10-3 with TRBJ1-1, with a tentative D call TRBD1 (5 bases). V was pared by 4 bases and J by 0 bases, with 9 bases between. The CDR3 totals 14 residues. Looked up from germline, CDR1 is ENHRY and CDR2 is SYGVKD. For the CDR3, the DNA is TGTGCCATCAGTGGGCAGGGAATGAACACTGAAGCTTTCTTT. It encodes CAISGQGMNTEAFF.

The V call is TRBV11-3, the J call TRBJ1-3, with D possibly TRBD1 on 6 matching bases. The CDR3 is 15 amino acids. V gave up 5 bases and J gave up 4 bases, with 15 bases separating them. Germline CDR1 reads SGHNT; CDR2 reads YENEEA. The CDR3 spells CASSPHRAPGNTIYF. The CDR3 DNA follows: TGTGCCAGCAGCCCACACAGGGCGCCAGGAAACACCATATATTTT.

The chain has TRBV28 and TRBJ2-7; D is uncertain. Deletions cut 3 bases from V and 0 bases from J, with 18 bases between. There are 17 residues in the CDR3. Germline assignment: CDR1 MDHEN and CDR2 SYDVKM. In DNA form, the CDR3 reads TGTGCCAGCAGTTTTATCACATACAGACCCTTCTCCTACGAGCAGTACTTC. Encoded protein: CASSFITYRPFSYEQYF.

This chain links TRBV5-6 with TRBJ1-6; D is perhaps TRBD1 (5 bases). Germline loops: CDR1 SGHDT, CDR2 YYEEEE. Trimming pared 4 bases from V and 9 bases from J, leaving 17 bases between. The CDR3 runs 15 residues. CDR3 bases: TGTGCCAGCAGCAGCAGGGTTTTCAACGGTTCACCCCTCCACTTT. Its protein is CASSSRVFNGSPLHF.

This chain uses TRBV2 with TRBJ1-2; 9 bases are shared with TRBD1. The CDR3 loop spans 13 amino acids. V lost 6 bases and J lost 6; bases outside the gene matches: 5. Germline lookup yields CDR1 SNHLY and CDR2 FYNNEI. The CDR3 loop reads CASSGTGSDGYTF. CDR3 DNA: TGTGCCAGCAGCGGGACAGGGTCCGATGGCTACACCTTC.

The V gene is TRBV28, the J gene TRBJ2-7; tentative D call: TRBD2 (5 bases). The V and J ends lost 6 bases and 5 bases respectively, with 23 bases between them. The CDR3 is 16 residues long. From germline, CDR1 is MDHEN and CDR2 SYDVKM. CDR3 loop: CASSLLSGGSRHEQYF. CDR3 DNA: TGTGCCAGCAGCCTATTGTCTGGCGGGTCGAGACACGAGCAGTACTTC.

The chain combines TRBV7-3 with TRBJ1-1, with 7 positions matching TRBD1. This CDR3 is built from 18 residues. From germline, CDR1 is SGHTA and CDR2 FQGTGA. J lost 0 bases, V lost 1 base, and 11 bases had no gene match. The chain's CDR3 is CASSLKFSGGTVNTEAFF. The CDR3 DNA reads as TGTGCCAGCAGCTTAAAATTTTCTGGCGGGACAGTGAACACTGAAGCTTTCTTT.

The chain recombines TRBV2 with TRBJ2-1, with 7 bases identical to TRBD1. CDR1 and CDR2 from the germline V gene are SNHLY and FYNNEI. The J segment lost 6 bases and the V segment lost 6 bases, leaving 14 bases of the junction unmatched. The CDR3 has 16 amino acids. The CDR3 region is CASSLQGGRMGNEQFF. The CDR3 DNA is TGTGCCAGCAGCCTCCAAGGGGGCAGAATGGGCAATGAGCAGTTCTTC.

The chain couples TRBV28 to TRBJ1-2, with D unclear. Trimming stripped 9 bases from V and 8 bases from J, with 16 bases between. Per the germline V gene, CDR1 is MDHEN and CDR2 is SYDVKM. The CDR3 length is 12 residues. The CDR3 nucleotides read TGTGCCAGTGGATGGGGAGGTGTGGGCTACACCTTC. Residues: CASGWGGVGYTF.

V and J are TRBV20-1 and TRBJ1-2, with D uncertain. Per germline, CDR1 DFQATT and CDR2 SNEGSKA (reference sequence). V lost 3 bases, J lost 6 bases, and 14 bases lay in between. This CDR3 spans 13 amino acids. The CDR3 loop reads CSASRGGLDGYTF. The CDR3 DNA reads TGCAGTGCTAGTCGGGGTGGCCTCGATGGCTACACCTTC.

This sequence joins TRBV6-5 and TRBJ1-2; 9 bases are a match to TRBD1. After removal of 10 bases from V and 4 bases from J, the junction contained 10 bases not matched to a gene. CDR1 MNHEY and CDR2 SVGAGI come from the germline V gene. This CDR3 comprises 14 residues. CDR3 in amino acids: CAIHRDRAAYGYTF. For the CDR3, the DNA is TGTGCCATTCACCGGGACAGGGCGGCCTATGGCTACACCTTC.

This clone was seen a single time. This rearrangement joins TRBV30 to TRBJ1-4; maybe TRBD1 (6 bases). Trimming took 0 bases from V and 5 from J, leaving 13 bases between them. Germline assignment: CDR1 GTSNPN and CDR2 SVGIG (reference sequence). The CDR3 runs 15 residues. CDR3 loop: CAWSVKGTSNEKLFF. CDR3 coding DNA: TGTGCCTGGAGTGTAAAGGGGACATCAAATGAAAAACTGTTTTTT.

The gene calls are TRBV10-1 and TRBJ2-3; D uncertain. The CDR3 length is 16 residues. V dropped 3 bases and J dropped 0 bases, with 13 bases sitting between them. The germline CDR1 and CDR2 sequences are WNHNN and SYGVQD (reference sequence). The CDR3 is CASSDQTRPSTDTQYF. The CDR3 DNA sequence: TGCGCCAGCAGTGATCAGACAAGACCTAGCACAGATACGCAGTATTTT.

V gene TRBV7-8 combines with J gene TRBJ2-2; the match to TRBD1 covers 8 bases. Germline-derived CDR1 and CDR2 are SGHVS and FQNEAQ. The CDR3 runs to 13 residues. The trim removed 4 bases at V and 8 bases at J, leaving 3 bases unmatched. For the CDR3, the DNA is TGTGCCAGCAGCTCAGGACAGGGTGGGGAGCTGTTTTTT. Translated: CASSSGQGGELFF.